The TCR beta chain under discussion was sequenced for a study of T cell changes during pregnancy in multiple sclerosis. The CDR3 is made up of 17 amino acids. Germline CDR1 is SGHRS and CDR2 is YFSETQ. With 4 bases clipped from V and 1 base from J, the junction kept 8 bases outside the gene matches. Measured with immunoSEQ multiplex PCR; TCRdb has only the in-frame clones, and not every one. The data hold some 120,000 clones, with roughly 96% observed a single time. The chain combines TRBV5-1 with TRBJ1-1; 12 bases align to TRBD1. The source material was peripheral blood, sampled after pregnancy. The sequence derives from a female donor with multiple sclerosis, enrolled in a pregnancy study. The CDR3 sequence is CASSHWGQGAANTEAFF. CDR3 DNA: TGCGCCAGCAGCCATTGGGGACAGGGGGCGGCGAACACTGAAGCTTTCTTT.